Below, one T cell receptor beta chain is given with its context. The data were produced by immunoSEQ multiplex PCR, yet TCRdb's version contains in-frame clones alone and is incomplete. Of 45,000 to 55,000 clones listed, approximately 84% are singletons. V lost 7 bases and J 0 bases, leaving 17 bases between the germline ends. The germline V gene has CDR1 SEHNR and CDR2 FQNEAQ (reference sequence). This CDR3 has 16 residues. The data were obtained in a study of OX40 agonist ivuxolimab in advanced cancers. Whole-study context: Patients were treated with intravenous ivuxolimab, dosed at 0.01 to 10 mg/kg and infused every 2 weeks.

Sequences were derived from CD4+ or CD8+ T cells sorted from blood, sampled in a trial of the OX40 agonist ivuxolimab. The chain combines TRBV7-9 with TRBJ2-3; D may be TRBD2 (6 bases). This sequence was found in an adult with an advanced solid tumor such as melanoma, head and neck, liver or kidney cancer. The CDR3 loop reads CASTPDGGTSTDTQYF. In DNA, the CDR3 is TGTGCCAGCACCCCAGATGGGGGGACTAGCACAGATACGCAGTATTTT.